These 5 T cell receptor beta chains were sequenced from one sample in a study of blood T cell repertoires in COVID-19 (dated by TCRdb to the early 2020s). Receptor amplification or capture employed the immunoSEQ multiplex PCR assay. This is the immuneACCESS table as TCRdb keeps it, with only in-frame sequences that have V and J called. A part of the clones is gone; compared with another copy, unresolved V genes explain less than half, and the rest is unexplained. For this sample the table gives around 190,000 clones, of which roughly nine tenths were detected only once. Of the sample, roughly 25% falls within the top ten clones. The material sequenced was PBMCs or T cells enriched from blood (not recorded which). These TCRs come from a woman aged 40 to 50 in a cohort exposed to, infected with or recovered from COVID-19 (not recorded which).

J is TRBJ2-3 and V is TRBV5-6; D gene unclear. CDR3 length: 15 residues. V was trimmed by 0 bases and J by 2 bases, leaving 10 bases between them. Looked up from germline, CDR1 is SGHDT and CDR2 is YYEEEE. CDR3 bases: TGTGCCAGCAGCTTGGGACTCTACTTCACAGATACGCAGTATTTT. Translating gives CASSLGLYFTDTQYF.

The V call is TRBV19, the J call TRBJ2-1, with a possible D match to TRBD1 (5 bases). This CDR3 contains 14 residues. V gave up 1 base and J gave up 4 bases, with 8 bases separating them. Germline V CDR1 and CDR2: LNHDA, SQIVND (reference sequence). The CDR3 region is CASSIGWTYNEQFF. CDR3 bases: TGTGCCAGTAGTATAGGATGGACATACAATGAGCAGTTCTTC. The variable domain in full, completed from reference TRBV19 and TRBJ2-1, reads DGGITQSPKYLFRKEGQNVTLSCEQNLNHDAMYWYRQDPGQGLRLIYYSQIVNDFQKGDIAEGYSVSREKKESFPLTVTSAQKNPTAFYLCASSIGWTYNEQFFGPGTRLTVL.

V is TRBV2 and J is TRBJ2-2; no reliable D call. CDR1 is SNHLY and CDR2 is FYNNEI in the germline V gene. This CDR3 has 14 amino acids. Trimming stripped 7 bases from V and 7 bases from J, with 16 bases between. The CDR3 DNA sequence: TGTGCCAGCATGCCGCCCCCTAGGCTCGGGGAGCTGTTTTTT. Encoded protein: CASMPPPRLGELFF.

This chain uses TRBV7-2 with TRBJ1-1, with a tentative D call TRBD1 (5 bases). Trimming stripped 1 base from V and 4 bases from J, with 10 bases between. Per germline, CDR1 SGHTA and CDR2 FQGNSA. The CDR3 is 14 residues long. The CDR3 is CASSLGQGPTEAFF. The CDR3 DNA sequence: TGTGCCAGCAGCTTAGGGCAGGGCCCCACTGAAGCTTTCTTT.

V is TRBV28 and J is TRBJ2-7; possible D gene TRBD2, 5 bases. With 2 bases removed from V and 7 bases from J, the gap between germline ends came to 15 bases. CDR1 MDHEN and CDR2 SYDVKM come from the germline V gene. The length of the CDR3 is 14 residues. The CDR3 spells CASSLSRSAGEQYF. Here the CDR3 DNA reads TGTGCCAGCAGTTTAAGTAGGTCTGCGGGTGAGCAGTACTTC. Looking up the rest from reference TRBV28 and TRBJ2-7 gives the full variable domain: DVKVTQSSRYLVKRTGEKVFLECVQDMDHENMFWYRQDPGLGLRLIYFSYDVKMKEKGDIPEGYSVSREKKERFSLILESASTNQTSMYLCASSLSRSAGEQYFGPGTRLTVT.